A single T cell receptor beta chain is shown here with its context. Here immunoSEQ multiplex PCR was the method, and the copy in TCRdb shows in-frame clones only, minus some. The data contain nearly 200,000 clones, approximately 90% of them singletons. The data stem from a study of blood T cell repertoires in COVID-19. In the study overall: COVID-19 samples collected from the United States, Italy and Spain covered acute and convalescent phases.

The CDR3 spans 16 residues. Per the germline V gene, CDR1 is SGDLS and CDR2 is YYNGEE. Trimming removed 0 bases at V and 6 bases at J, with 17 bases between. The sequenced material came from peripheral blood. The rearrangement uses TRBV9 and TRBJ2-3, with D possibly TRBD1 on 5 matching bases. This receptor was obtained from a woman between 35 and 50 years old who had recovered from COVID-19. In DNA, the CDR3 is TGTGCCAGCAGCGTAGGGGCCAGCGACAGTGAGGATACGCAGTATTTT. The encoded protein is CASSVGASDSEDTQYF.